One and the same sample provided the 27 T cell receptor beta chains below, sequenced in a study of control samples from healthy donors and cancer patients. Repertoires were generated with immunoSEQ multiplex PCR, while TCRdb's copy carries only in-frame clones and drops some. The repertoire consists of about 140,000 clones, with around 90% occurring once and the leading ten covering about 10%. The specimen was blood. The receptor set was obtained from a young man in good health.

The chain has TRBV25-1 and TRBJ1-5; D gene uncertain. Germline CDR1 and CDR2: MGHDK and SYGVNS. The CDR3 loop spans 13 amino acids. With 4 bases removed from V and 6 bases from J, the gap between germline ends came to 10 bases. CDR3 amino acids: CASSVGGRQPQHF. The DNA of the CDR3 is TGTGCCAGCAGTGTTGGAGGGCGTCAGCCCCAGCATTTT.

J is TRBJ2-1 and V is TRBV12-3 or TRBV12-4; D remains unclear. Trimming pared 5 bases from V and 8 bases from J, leaving 10 bases between. The CDR3 extends over 12 amino acids. The CDR3 nucleotides read TGTGCCAGCAGTGAGACGAGAGATGAGCAGTTCTTC. This gives the protein CASSETRDEQFF.

The gene calls are TRBV3-1 (or the pseudogene TRBV3-2) and TRBJ1-4, with D uncertain. The germline V and J ends were trimmed by 2 bases and 8 bases, with 3 bases remaining between them. Germline V gene lookup returns CDR1 LGHDT and CDR2 YNNKEL (reference sequence). This CDR3 has 11 residues. This CDR3 reads CASSQNEKLFF. The CDR3 DNA follows: TGTGCCAGCAGCCAAAACGAAAAACTGTTTTTT.

The rearrangement links TRBV3-1 (or the pseudogene TRBV3-2) to TRBJ2-3, with TRBD2 matching over 9 bases. Trimming took 1 base from V and 4 from J; bases not matched to a gene: 15. Germline CDR1 is LGHDT and CDR2 is YNNKEL (reference sequence). The CDR3 loop spans 19 amino acids. The CDR3 region is CASSQVESLAGVSSDTQYF. For the CDR3, the DNA is TGTGCCAGCAGCCAAGTTGAATCCTTAGCGGGAGTCAGTTCAGATACGCAGTATTTT.

CDR3 residues: CASSTDRYYNEQFF. Written as DNA, the CDR3 is TGTGCCAGCAGTACTGACAGGTACTACAATGAGCAGTTCTTC. This chain connects TRBV5-6 to TRBJ2-1, with D possibly being TRBD1 (6 bases). The germline V gene encodes CDR1 SGHDT and CDR2 YYEEEE. V lost 5 bases and J lost 3, with 12 bases in between. The CDR3 sequence is 14 residues long.

This clone was counted a single time. The rearrangement joins TRBV7-3 to TRBJ2-1, with 8 bases identical to TRBD1. This CDR3 contains 14 residues. The V gene's germline CDR1 is SGHTA and CDR2 FQGTGA. The junction had 4 bases not matched to a gene; V was cut back by 4 bases and J by 5 bases. The CDR3 nucleotides are TGTGCCAGCAGCTGGGACAGGTGGAACAATGAGCAGTTCTTC. Its translation is CASSWDRWNNEQFF.

The chain recombines TRBV9 with TRBJ1-5; 9 positions match TRBD1. Germline CDR1 is SGDLS and CDR2 is YYNGEE. V dropped 3 bases and J dropped 4; count of bases not matched to a gene: 2. The length of the CDR3 is 14 residues. The CDR3 protein is CASSGGTGNQPQHF. CDR3 in DNA: TGTGCCAGCAGCGGAGGGACAGGGAATCAGCCCCAGCATTTT.

The chain uses TRBV9 and TRBJ2-1; D could derive from TRBD1 or TRBD2 (5 bases each). The CDR3 contains 12 residues. Trimming took off 0 bases at V and 15 bases at J, with 13 bases between the two ends. Germline V lookup: CDR1 SGDLS, CDR2 YYNGEE. The CDR3: CASSVGEGPLFF. In DNA, the CDR3 is TGTGCCAGCAGCGTAGGTGAGGGGCCGCTGTTCTTC.

V is TRBV7-9 and J is TRBJ2-3; D not resolved. V dropped 1 base and J dropped 14 bases, with 13 bases sitting between them. The CDR3 sequence is 12 residues long. Germline lookup yields CDR1 SEHNR and CDR2 FQNEAQ (reference sequence). The CDR3 region is CASSLGGYFVYF. The CDR3 nucleotides are TGTGCCAGCAGCTTAGGAGGCTACTTTGTGTATTTT.

The chain couples TRBV3-1 (or the pseudogene TRBV3-2) to TRBJ2-7; tentatively, D is TRBD2 (6 bases). Trimming pared 4 bases from V and 1 base from J, leaving 8 bases between. Germline V lookup: CDR1 LGHDT, CDR2 YNNKEL (reference sequence). The CDR3 contains 13 residues. The CDR3 DNA follows: TGTGCCAGCAGCCGCGGGACTTCCTACGAGCAGTACTTC. It specifies CASSRGTSYEQYF.

This clone was seen only a few times. The chain is built from TRBV6-4 and TRBJ2-1; tentatively, D is TRBD1 (5 bases). CDR3 length: 13 amino acids. Germline V CDR1 and CDR2: MRHNA, SNTAGT. The V end lost 6 bases, the J end lost 7 bases, and 13 bases lay between the germline ends. The CDR3 here is CASRLRVSNEQFF. CDR3 sequence (DNA): TGTGCCAGCAGACTCAGGGTATCGAATGAGCAGTTCTTC.

Turning to this clone: Other DNA sequences in the sample encode the same CDR3. The chain is built from TRBV30 and TRBJ1-1; a weak D match, TRBD1 (5 bases). Trimming removed 4 bases from V and 8 bases from J, with 14 bases in between. The length of the CDR3 is 12 residues. Germline values: CDR1 GTSNPN, CDR2 SVGIG (reference sequence). DNA for the CDR3: TGTGCCTGGAAACAGGATTATACCGAAGCTTTCTTT. It yields the protein CAWKQDYTEAFF. The variable domain in full, with the rest retrieved from reference TRBV30 and TRBJ1-1, is SQTIHQWPATLVQPVGSPLSLECTVEGTSNPNLYWYRQAAGRGLQLLFYSVGIGQISSEVPQNLSASRPQDRQFILSSKKLLLSDSGFYLCAWKQDYTEAFFGQGTRLTVV.

The CDR3 nucleotides are TGTGCCAGCAGCTTGGTTTTCCAGGGGGCGCTTGAGCAGTACTTC. Translating gives CASSLVFQGALEQYF. The chain has TRBV5-6 and TRBJ2-7, with TRBD1 identical over 8 bases. Trimming at V came to 0 bases and at J to 7 bases, leaving 9 bases not matched to a gene. The CDR3 spans 15 residues. Germline V gene data show CDR1 as SGHDT and CDR2 as YYEEEE.

This chain uses TRBV23-1 with TRBJ2-7; weak D call: TRBD2 (6 bases). TRBV23-1 is an ORF, with its function uncertain. The CDR3 covers 17 residues. Trimming left V 9 bases short and J 0 bases short, with 24 bases between. The chain's CDR3 is CARKSSVCGAHSYEQYF. The CDR3 DNA is TGCGCCAGAAAGTCATCGGTATGCGGGGCCCACTCCTACGAGCAGTACTTC.

The chain carries TRBV6-2 or TRBV6-3 and TRBJ2-7; 8 bases fit TRBD2. J lost 5 bases, V lost 7 bases, and 19 bases had no gene match. Germline CDR1 MNHEY, CDR2 SVGEGT. The CDR3 loop spans 17 amino acids. The chain's CDR3 is CASTPGQAGEGEDEQYF. Written as DNA, the CDR3 is TGTGCCAGCACCCCAGGGCAAGCGGGAGAAGGAGAGGACGAGCAGTACTTC.

V gene TRBV3-1 (or the pseudogene TRBV3-2) combines with J gene TRBJ2-3, with TRBD1 identical over 7 bases. Germline V gene lookup returns CDR1 LGHDT and CDR2 YNNKEL (reference sequence). V lost 3 bases, J lost 2 bases, and 5 bases stayed unmatched. The length of the CDR3 is 15 residues. The CDR3 sequence is CASSHRQGSTDTQYF. As DNA, the CDR3 is TGTGCCAGCAGCCACCGACAGGGTTCCACAGATACGCAGTATTTT.

This sequence joins TRBV19 and TRBJ2-5; D might be TRBD2 (5 bases). Germline CDR1 reads LNHDA; CDR2 reads SQIVND (reference sequence). This CDR3 has 15 residues. Trimming stripped 3 bases from V and 10 bases from J, with 21 bases between. The chain's CDR3 is CASSIRVYTREGQYF. CDR3 nucleotides: TGTGCCAGTAGTATTCGGGTCTACACCCGAGAGGGCCAGTACTTC. The variable domain in full, completed from reference TRBV19 and TRBJ2-5, reads DGGITQSPKYLFRKEGQNVTLSCEQNLNHDAMYWYRQDPGQGLRLIYYSQIVNDFQKGDIAEGYSVSREKKESFPLTVTSAQKNPTAFYLCASSIRVYTREGQYFGPGTRLLVL.

This clone was seen only once. The J gene is TRBJ2-4, the V gene TRBV28, with TRBD1 matching 9 bases. V lost 6 bases and J lost 2; bases outside the gene matches: 20. Germline CDR1 and CDR2: MDHEN and SYDVKM. This CDR3 is 20 amino acids long. As DNA, the CDR3 is TGTGCCAGCAGACCTGCCGGGACAGGGCTAATGAGGGGGACCAAAAACATTCAGTACTTC. Amino acids: CASRPAGTGLMRGTKNIQYF.

The rearrangement joins TRBV2 to TRBJ2-7, with 8 nucleotides matching TRBD1. CDR1 SNHLY and CDR2 FYNNEI come from the germline V gene. Trimming at V came to 6 bases and at J to 2 bases, leaving 6 bases not matched to a gene. CDR3 length equals 14 residues. CDR3 nucleotide sequence: TGTGCCAGCAGCCCCGGACAGGGAGCCTACGAGCAGTACTTC. It encodes CASSPGQGAYEQYF.

This clone was counted between two and nine times. V and J are TRBV2 and TRBJ2-5; D remains ambiguous. CDR3 size: 13 residues. The V and J ends lost 4 bases and 1 base respectively, with 7 bases between them. The germline gives CDR1 SNHLY, CDR2 FYNNEI. The CDR3 DNA reads TGTGCCAGCAGTGGATGGGTCCAAGAGACCCAGTACTTC. As protein: CASSGWVQETQYF.

This CDR3 is CASSEGQQIYEQYF. The CDR3 region has the DNA TGTGCCAGCAGCGAAGGACAGCAAATCTACGAGCAGTACTTC. The chain is built from TRBV9 and TRBJ2-7; a weak D match, TRBD1 (6 bases). The V gene lost 3 bases and the J gene lost 3 bases, with 13 bases spanning the gap. The germline V gene encodes CDR1 SGDLS and CDR2 YYNGEE. The CDR3 covers 14 residues.

The genes are TRBV29-1 and TRBJ1-1; D remains ambiguous. CDR1 and CDR2 from the germline V gene are SQVTM and ANQGSEA. Trimming stripped 0 bases from V and 7 bases from J, with 12 bases between. The CDR3 is 13 residues long. The CDR3 sequence is CSVEDWPGFEAFF. CDR3 sequence (DNA): TGCAGCGTTGAAGATTGGCCCGGATTTGAAGCTTTCTTT.

V usage is TRBV7-9 and J usage is TRBJ1-1, with TRBD1 matching 7 bases. Trimming cost V 5 bases and J 5 bases; bases outside gene matches: 5. CDR1 is SEHNR, CDR2 FQNEAQ, per germline (reference sequence). The CDR3 is 13 residues long. Here the CDR3 reads CASSQGEVTEAFF. The CDR3 DNA is TGTGCCAGCAGCCAGGGGGAGGTAACTGAAGCTTTCTTT.

This chain links TRBV5-4 with TRBJ1-4, with D uncertain. This CDR3 is built from 14 residues. Trimming took off 2 bases at V and 4 bases at J, with 9 bases between the two ends. CDR1 is SGHNT and CDR2 is YYREEE in the germline V gene (reference sequence). CDR3 DNA: TGTGCCAGCAGCTTCGGCGGATTTAATGAAAAACTGTTTTTT. It translates to CASSFGGFNEKLFF.

The chain employs TRBV9 and TRBJ2-5, with 8 bases fitting TRBD2. V was pared by 0 bases and J by 1 base, with 11 bases of the junction left unmatched. Germline CDR1 reads SGDLS; CDR2 reads YYNGEE. This CDR3 spans 18 amino acids. CDR3 DNA: TGTGCCAGCAGCGTAGTGGGGGGGCTAGCGGGTATCCAAGAGACCCAGTACTTC. It specifies CASSVVGGLAGIQETQYF.

The rearrangement joins TRBV5-6 to TRBJ2-1; a possible D gene is TRBD2 (5 bases). The V end lost 1 base, the J end lost 0 bases, and 8 bases lay between the germline ends. Looked up from germline, CDR1 is SGHDT and CDR2 is YYEEEE. This CDR3 spans 15 amino acids. The CDR3 protein is CASSLMSGSYNEQFF. CDR3 DNA: TGTGCCAGCAGCTTGATGAGCGGCTCCTACAATGAGCAGTTCTTC.

The chain employs TRBV7-9 and TRBJ2-1; 9 bases match TRBD2. The germline gives CDR1 SEHNR, CDR2 FQNEAQ (reference sequence). V shed 5 bases and J 5 bases; nucleotides not matched to a gene: 13. This CDR3 region has 17 residues. The chain's CDR3 is CASSHSFSGRTDNEQFF. In DNA, the CDR3 is TGTGCCAGCAGCCACAGCTTTAGCGGGAGAACCGACAATGAGCAGTTCTTC.